The 21 T cell receptor beta chains listed next were all sequenced from one sample in a study of T cell changes during pregnancy in multiple sclerosis. TCRdb's table, derived via immunoSEQ multiplex PCR, lists solely in-frame clones and lacks some. The data contain tens of thousands of clones, around 93% of them singletons. The input for sequencing was CD8+ T cells from peripheral blood mononuclear cells, taken before pregnancy. All receptors derive from a female donor with multiple sclerosis, enrolled in a pregnancy study.

The chain employs TRBV7-9 and TRBJ2-7, with 9 bases that match TRBD1. The trim removed 5 bases at V and 1 base at J, leaving 6 bases unmatched. The germline V gene encodes CDR1 SEHNR and CDR2 FQNEAQ (reference sequence). The CDR3 is made up of 15 amino acids. In DNA form, the CDR3 reads TGTGCCAGCAGCGGAGGACAGGGGAGATCCTACGAGCAGTACTTC. It encodes CASSGGQGRSYEQYF.

This chain links TRBV19 with TRBJ2-3; no reliable D call. The germline V gene encodes CDR1 LNHDA and CDR2 SQIVND (reference sequence). This CDR3 is 16 amino acids long. Trimming shortened V by 4 bases and J by 1 base, and 15 bases separated the two germline ends. DNA for the CDR3: TGTGCCAGTAGTACCACTACTATTATTGGCACAGATACGCAGTATTTT. Amino acids: CASSTTTIIGTDTQYF.

The chain uses TRBV6-5 and TRBJ1-1; the D is unclear. The V end lost 0 bases, the J end lost 7 bases, and 9 bases lay between the germline ends. Germline CDR1 reads MNHEY; CDR2 reads SVGAGI. The CDR3 runs to 13 residues. Written as DNA, the CDR3 is TGTGCCAGCAGTTACTCCGGTTCGAATGAAGCTTTCTTT. Translated, it gives CASSYSGSNEAFF.

The J gene is TRBJ1-2, the V gene TRBV10-3; TRBD1 matches 7 bases. The length of the CDR3 is 14 residues. The germline V gene has CDR1 ENHRY and CDR2 SYGVKD. After removal of 6 bases from V and 6 bases from J, the junction contained 10 bases not matched to a gene. CDR3 amino acids: CAISYPGQLDGYTF. As DNA, the CDR3 is TGTGCCATCAGCTATCCGGGACAGTTAGATGGCTACACCTTC.

This clone was observed a few times. The chain couples TRBV6-1 to TRBJ1-1; 7 nucleotides align to TRBD1. Germline values: CDR1 MNHNS, CDR2 SASEGT. CDR3 length: 15 amino acids. V gave up 6 bases and J gave up 3 bases; unmatched junction bases: 10. CDR3 region: CASRELQGRDTEAFF. CDR3 coding DNA: TGTGCCAGCAGGGAATTACAGGGGCGGGACACTGAAGCTTTCTTT.

The chain couples TRBV2 to TRBJ1-4; TRBD1 might be the D (6 bases). The V gene's germline CDR1 is SNHLY and CDR2 FYNNEI. The V and J ends lost 2 bases and 7 bases respectively, with 11 bases between them. The CDR3 extends over 14 amino acids. The CDR3 nucleotides are TGTGCCAGCAGTGAATATGGGGGCGGTGAAAAACTGTTTTTT. Its translation is CASSEYGGGEKLFF.

The V call is TRBV6-5, the J call TRBJ1-6; no clear D. Trimming pared 7 bases from V and 5 bases from J, leaving 9 bases between. CDR1 is MNHEY and CDR2 is SVGAGI in the germline V gene. There are 13 residues in the CDR3. The CDR3 loop is CASTKADNSPLHF. The DNA of the CDR3 is TGTGCCAGCACCAAAGCCGATAATTCACCCCTCCACTTT.

The chain uses TRBV9 and TRBJ1-1, with D possibly being TRBD1 (5 bases). The V gene's germline CDR1 is SGDLS and CDR2 YYNGEE. The CDR3 length is 15 residues. Trimming took off 4 bases at V and 4 bases at J, with 17 bases between the two ends. The CDR3 here is CASSPPGAQGTEAFF. The CDR3 coding sequence is TGTGCCAGCAGCCCGCCGGGCGCCCAGGGCACTGAAGCTTTCTTT.

The gene calls are TRBV25-1 and TRBJ1-5, with D uncertain. Trimming pared 3 bases from V and 3 bases from J, leaving 9 bases between. The CDR3 loop spans 14 amino acids. Germline V gene sequence: CDR1 MGHDK, CDR2 SYGVNS. In nucleotides, the CDR3 is TGTGCCAGCAGTGAGGGAGGGTCCAATCAGCCCCAGCATTTT. Its translation is CASSEGGSNQPQHF.

The V gene is TRBV19, the J gene TRBJ2-1; 9 bases align to TRBD2. Per germline, CDR1 LNHDA and CDR2 SQIVND (reference sequence). The V segment lost 0 bases and the J segment 0 bases; nucleotides outside the gene matches: 3. The CDR3 loop spans 17 amino acids. CDR3 in DNA: TGTGCCAGTAGTATAGAGGGCGGGGGGGCCTCCTACAATGAGCAGTTCTTC. The encoded protein is CASSIEGGGASYNEQFF.

This sequence joins TRBV28 and TRBJ1-1; 7 bases are shared with TRBD1. The length of the CDR3 is 15 residues. Trimming cost V 5 bases and J 7 bases; bases outside gene matches: 13. CDR1 is MDHEN and CDR2 is SYDVKM in the germline V gene. The DNA for the CDR3 is TGTGCCAGCAGTACTCGGACAGGACGGGCCCTTGAAGCTTTCTTT. Translating it yields CASSTRTGRALEAFF.

The rearrangement joins TRBV5-1 to TRBJ1-2; D may be TRBD1 (5 bases). The V end lost 4 bases, the J end lost 6 bases, and 7 bases lay between the germline ends. Germline assignment: CDR1 SGHRS and CDR2 YFSETQ. The CDR3 extends over 11 amino acids. CDR3 nucleotide sequence: TGCGCCAGCAGCCGGGGGGATGGCTACACCTTC. It codes for CASSRGDGYTF.

The chain joins TRBV6-6 to TRBJ2-3; TRBD1 matches at 9 bases. Trimming at V came to 6 bases and at J to 4 bases, leaving 11 bases not matched to a gene. Germline CDR1 MNHNY, CDR2 SVGAGI (reference sequence). The CDR3 runs 16 residues. The CDR3 loop is CASSPGQGMSADTQYF. Here the CDR3 DNA reads TGTGCCAGCAGCCCGGGACAGGGAATGTCAGCAGATACGCAGTATTTT.

This sequence joins TRBV4-1 and TRBJ2-3; D is uncertain. The CDR3 length is 12 residues. Trimming stripped 3 bases from V and 3 bases from J, with 4 bases between. In germline, CDR1 is MGHRA, CDR2 YSYEKL. CDR3: CASSHLTDTQYF. The CDR3, as DNA: TGCGCCAGCAGCCACCTAACAGATACGCAGTATTTT.

This chain connects TRBV6-1 to TRBJ2-5; D remains ambiguous. Germline V gives CDR1 MNHNS, CDR2 SASEGT. Between the trimmed V and J ends, which lost 2 bases and 4 bases, there was a span of 2 bases. CDR3 length equals 11 residues. This CDR3 reads CASSERETQYF. The CDR3 region has the DNA TGTGCCAGCAGTGAACGAGAGACCCAGTACTTC.

The rearrangement uses TRBV7-2 and TRBJ1-2, with 8 positions matching TRBD1. With V trimmed by 2 bases and J by 4 bases, 3 bases remained unmatched. The germline V gene encodes CDR1 SGHTA and CDR2 FQGNSA. The CDR3 length is 14 residues. CDR3 amino acids: CASSLRDRTYGYTF. The CDR3 region has the DNA TGTGCCAGCAGCTTAAGGGACAGGACCTATGGCTACACCTTC.

V gene TRBV27 combines with J gene TRBJ2-4; possibly TRBD2 for D (5 bases). The CDR3 runs to 16 residues. Germline CDR1 reads MNHEY; CDR2 reads SMNVEV (reference sequence). Trimming cost V 5 bases and J 0 bases, with 14 bases left between them. CDR3 nucleotides: TGTGCCAGCAGTACGGGATCAAGTATAGCCAAAAACATTCAGTACTTC. Its translation: CASSTGSSIAKNIQYF.

V usage is TRBV27 and J usage is TRBJ2-1; TRBD2 aligns across 10 bases. Germline V gives CDR1 MNHEY, CDR2 SMNVEV (reference sequence). Trimming at V came to 4 bases and at J to 7 bases, leaving 10 bases not matched to a gene. The CDR3 loop spans 16 amino acids. The CDR3 bases are TGTGCCAGCAGTTCTCGGACTAGCGGCTCGGGAAATGAGCAGTTCTTC. Protein product: CASSSRTSGSGNEQFF.

The J gene is TRBJ1-2, the V gene TRBV2; D gene uncertain. V lost 3 bases, J lost 5 bases, and 7 bases lay in between. The CDR3 length is 12 residues. In germline, CDR1 is SNHLY, CDR2 FYNNEI. This chain's CDR3 is CASSDPGYGYTF. As DNA, the CDR3 is TGTGCCAGCAGTGATCCCGGGTATGGCTACACCTTC.

The chain joins TRBV7-3 to TRBJ2-3; TRBD2 aligns across 7 bases. CDR1 and CDR2 from the germline V gene are SGHTA and FQGTGA. The trim removed 2 bases at V and 6 bases at J, leaving 11 bases unmatched. This CDR3 is built from 16 residues. The CDR3 DNA reads TGTGCCAGCAGCTTAGGTCGGCGGGGGTATCTGGATACGCAGTATTTT. The encoded protein is CASSLGRRGYLDTQYF.

This CDR3 reads CASTQLRDGYTF. As DNA, the CDR3 is TGTGCCAGCACCCAACTACGGGATGGCTACACCTTC. V and J are TRBV7-9 and TRBJ1-2; D remains ambiguous. The CDR3 has 12 residues. The germline gives CDR1 SEHNR, CDR2 FQNEAQ (reference sequence). Trimming cost V 7 bases and J 6 bases, with 12 bases left between them.